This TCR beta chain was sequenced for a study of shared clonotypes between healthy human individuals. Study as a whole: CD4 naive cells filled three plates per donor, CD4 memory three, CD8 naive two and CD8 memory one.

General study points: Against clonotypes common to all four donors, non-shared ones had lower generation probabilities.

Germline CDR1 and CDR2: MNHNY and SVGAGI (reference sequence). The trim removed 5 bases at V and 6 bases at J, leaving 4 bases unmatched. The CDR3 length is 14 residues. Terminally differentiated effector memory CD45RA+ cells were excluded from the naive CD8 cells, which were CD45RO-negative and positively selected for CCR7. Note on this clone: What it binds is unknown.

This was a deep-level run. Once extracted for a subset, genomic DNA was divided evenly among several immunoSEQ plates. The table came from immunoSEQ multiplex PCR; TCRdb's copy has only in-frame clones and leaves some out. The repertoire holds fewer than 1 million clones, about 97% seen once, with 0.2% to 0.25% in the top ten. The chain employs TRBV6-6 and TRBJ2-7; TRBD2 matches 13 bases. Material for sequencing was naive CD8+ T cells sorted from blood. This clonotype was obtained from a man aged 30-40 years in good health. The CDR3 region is CASSTSGRAFEQYF. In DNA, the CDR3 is TGTGCCAGCAGTACTAGCGGGAGGGCTTTCGAGCAGTACTTC.